The 24 T cell receptor beta chains listed next were all sequenced from one sample in a study of blood T cell repertoires in COVID-19 (dated by TCRdb to the early 2020s). Receptor libraries were prepared by the immunoSEQ multiplex PCR assay. Here the immuneACCESS table is served through TCRdb, limited to in-frame sequences with V and J called. Missing clones are a known gap in these copies; in checked studies unresolved V genes cover under half, and the rest lacks a known reason. The sample table holds roughly 430,000 clones, of which 70% to 90% were seen once. The ten largest clones capture 2% to 2.5% of the sample. Sample: PBMCs or T cells enriched from blood (not recorded which). Every receptor here comes from a middle-aged woman with acute COVID-19.

This clone was seen just once. This chain joins TRBV18 and TRBJ2-3; D might be TRBD2 (6 bases). The CDR3 contains 14 residues. Trimming took 4 bases from V and 0 from J, leaving 8 bases between them. CDR1 and CDR2 from the germline V gene are KGHSH and LQKENI. The CDR3 sequence is CASSRGLSTDTQYF. CDR3 bases: TGTGCCAGCTCACGGGGACTTAGCACAGATACGCAGTATTTT.

J is TRBJ1-4 and V is TRBV11-2; D possibly corresponds to TRBD1 (6 bases). Per germline, CDR1 SGHAT and CDR2 FQNNGV. Trimming cost V 1 base and J 7 bases, with 10 bases left between them. CDR3 length: 14 amino acids. The CDR3 here is CASSLGQGIEKLFF. CDR3 nucleotides: TGTGCCAGCAGCTTAGGGCAGGGGATTGAAAAACTGTTTTTT.

The chain recombines TRBV6-2 or TRBV6-3 with TRBJ1-6; 7 bases line up with TRBD1. With V trimmed by 4 bases and J by 9 bases, 3 bases remained unmatched. CDR3 size: 13 residues. In germline, CDR1 is MNHEY, CDR2 SVGEGT. DNA for the CDR3: TGTGCCAGCAGTTCAGGGGGTGGTTCACCCCTCCACTTT. Translation: CASSSGGGSPLHF.

Worth noting for this clone: The junction and the germline gene differ at one end; a read error may be behind it. The rearrangement joins TRBV3-1 (or the pseudogene TRBV3-2) to TRBJ2-7, with 8 positions matching TRBD1. The germline gives CDR1 LGHDT, CDR2 YNNKEL (reference sequence). The CDR3 consists of 13 residues. CDR3 region: CASSQDTQGAQRF. The CDR3 DNA sequence: TGTGCCAGCAGCCAAGATACGCAGGGGGCGCAAAGATTC.

V and J are TRBV30 and TRBJ2-7; no definite D call. The CDR3 sequence is 11 residues long. CDR1 and CDR2 (germline): GTSNPN, SVGIG (reference sequence). V dropped 1 base and J dropped 4 bases, with 5 bases sitting between them. The CDR3 loop is CAWSAVYEQYF. The DNA of the CDR3 is TGTGCCTGGAGTGCCGTGTACGAGCAGTACTTC.

This sequence joins TRBV6-5 and TRBJ1-1; D possibly corresponds to TRBD1 (5 bases). From germline, CDR1 is MNHEY and CDR2 SVGAGI. The CDR3 is 14 residues long. The ends were cut back, 4 bases at V and 3 bases at J, with 12 bases in the middle. CDR3 region: CASSLTWGDTEAFF. CDR3 sequence (DNA): TGTGCCAGCAGTTTGACGTGGGGGGACACTGAAGCTTTCTTT.

To note about this clone: This CDR3 is also generated by other DNA sequences in the sample. V and J are TRBV5-1 and TRBJ1-2, with TRBD1 matching 9 bases. The CDR3 is 14 amino acids. Germline loops: CDR1 SGHRS, CDR2 YFSETQ. Losses at the gene ends were 2 bases for V and 4 bases for J; bases not matched to a gene: 3. The CDR3 loop is CASSLQGAGYGYTF. For the CDR3, the DNA is TGCGCCAGCAGCTTACAGGGGGCAGGCTATGGCTACACCTTC.

This clone was counted a single time. The chain employs TRBV7-6 and TRBJ1-4, with 7 bases aligning to TRBD1. J gave up 8 bases and V 6 bases, and 9 bases lay outside the gene matches. Germline V gene data show CDR1 as SGHVS and CDR2 as FNYEAQ. This CDR3 region has 14 residues. CDR3 residues: CASRSTGEEEKLFF. Written as DNA, the CDR3 is TGTGCCAGCAGGAGTACAGGGGAGGAAGAAAAACTGTTTTTT.

The chain recombines TRBV6-5 with TRBJ1-1; D is undetermined. Germline V gives CDR1 MNHEY, CDR2 SVGAGI. The CDR3 spans 15 residues. Trimming pared 6 bases from V and 0 bases from J, leaving 14 bases between. The CDR3 DNA reads as TGTGCCAGCAGGGCCTATGCGGGGATGAACACTGAAGCTTTCTTT. It yields the protein CASRAYAGMNTEAFF.

The chain joins TRBV2 to TRBJ2-1, with 7 bases lining up with TRBD1. The CDR3 has 11 residues. Germline CDR1 SNHLY, CDR2 FYNNEI. Trimming removed 8 bases from V and 7 bases from J; junction bases left unmatched: 2. The CDR3 DNA follows: TGTGCCAGCGGCAGGGGGAATGAGCAGTTCTTC. This encodes CASGRGNEQFF. The complete variable domain, with remaining parts taken from reference TRBV2 and TRBJ2-1, reads EPEVTQTPSHQVTQMGQEVILRCVPISNHLYFYWYRQILGQKVEFLVSFYNNEISEKSEIFDDQFSVERPDGSNFTLKIRSTKLEDSAMYFCASGRGNEQFFGPGTRLTVL.

The chain has TRBV5-1 and TRBJ2-1; D unresolved. The CDR3 extends over 13 amino acids. Trimming left V 0 bases short and J 8 bases short, with 9 bases between. Looked up from germline, CDR1 is SGHRS and CDR2 is YFSETQ. CDR3: CASSLVPPDEQFF. CDR3 DNA sequence: TGCGCCAGCAGCTTGGTTCCCCCCGATGAGCAGTTCTTC.

The gene calls are TRBV9 and TRBJ2-5, with D tentatively TRBD2 (5 bases). This CDR3 contains 14 residues. Trimming shortened V by 3 bases and J by 1 base, and 10 bases separated the two germline ends. Per the germline V gene, CDR1 is SGDLS and CDR2 is YYNGEE. CDR3 region: CASSGSGSQETQYF. The DNA for the CDR3 is TGTGCCAGCAGCGGGAGCGGAAGCCAAGAGACCCAGTACTTC.

For the CDR3, the DNA is TGTGCCAGCAGTCATGGTCCCGGGGGCACTGAAGCTTTCTTT. Translating it yields CASSHGPGGTEAFF. The V gene is TRBV6-5, the J gene TRBJ1-1; possibly TRBD1 for D (5 bases). This CDR3 has 14 amino acids. Germline V gives CDR1 MNHEY, CDR2 SVGAGI. The V gene lost 5 bases and the J gene lost 4 bases, with 14 bases spanning the gap.

This clone has only one observation. The chain uses TRBV5-4 and TRBJ2-1; 9 nucleotides agree with TRBD1. The trim removed 3 bases at V and 9 bases at J, leaving 10 bases unmatched. The CDR3 sequence is 15 residues long. Germline lookup yields CDR1 SGHNT and CDR2 YYREEE (reference sequence). The CDR3: CASSYGTGYVGEQFF. The CDR3 coding sequence is TGTGCCAGCAGCTATGGGACAGGGTACGTTGGTGAGCAGTTCTTC.

The CDR3 sequence is CASSPGTGGNTEAFF. The CDR3, as DNA: TGTGCCAGCTCTCCAGGGACAGGGGGGAACACTGAAGCTTTCTTT. The V gene is TRBV18, the J gene TRBJ1-1; TRBD1 matches at 11 bases. Trimming removed 6 bases from V and 1 base from J; junction bases left unmatched: 4. This CDR3 is 15 amino acids long. The germline CDR1 and CDR2 sequences are KGHSH and LQKENI.

The chain carries TRBV7-2 and TRBJ2-5, with TRBD1 matching over 7 bases. The CDR3 consists of 14 residues. Trimming removed 4 bases from V and 4 bases from J; junction bases left unmatched: 6. Germline CDR1 reads SGHTA; CDR2 reads FQGNSA. The CDR3 here is CASSSYRGGETQYF. DNA of the CDR3: TGTGCCAGCAGCTCCTACAGGGGCGGAGAGACCCAGTACTTC.

The chain carries TRBV7-2 and TRBJ2-2; TRBD2 aligns across 8 bases. The CDR3 length is 17 residues. The V and J ends lost 6 bases and 4 bases, in that order; junction bases with no gene match: 13. Germline V gene lookup returns CDR1 SGHTA and CDR2 FQGNSA. The CDR3 reads CASRSLGAGGSTGELFF. As DNA, the CDR3 is TGTGCCAGCAGGTCGCTAGGGGCGGGGGGAAGCACCGGGGAGCTGTTTTTT.

The rearrangement joins TRBV5-1 to TRBJ2-7, with 10 bases that match TRBD2. This CDR3 comprises 17 residues. With V trimmed by 0 bases and J by 1 base, 7 bases remained unmatched. The germline CDR1 and CDR2 sequences are SGHRS and YFSETQ. The CDR3 DNA follows: TGCGCCAGCAGCTTGGGGATCTTGACTAGCGGGTCCTACGAGCAGTACTTC. This translates into CASSLGILTSGSYEQYF.

The chain uses TRBV6-5 and TRBJ1-4, with 9 bases matching TRBD1. Germline V CDR1 and CDR2: MNHEY, SVGAGI. The CDR3 runs to 14 residues. Trimming removed 6 bases from V and 8 bases from J; junction bases left unmatched: 7. CDR3 loop: CASRTQGAREKLFF. In nucleotides, the CDR3 is TGTGCCAGCAGAACACAGGGGGCGAGAGAAAAACTGTTTTTT.

This clone was detected a few times. At the DNA level, this CDR3 is encoded by other sequences in the same sample as well. The rearrangement joins TRBV5-1 to TRBJ2-3, with D perhaps matching TRBD2 (6 bases). This CDR3 contains 14 residues. Per germline, CDR1 SGHRS and CDR2 YFSETQ. Trimming shortened V by 0 bases and J by 6 bases, and 11 bases separated the two germline ends. CDR3 coding DNA: TGCGCCAGCAGCTTGGCGGGGGAATTGGATACGCAGTATTTT. It is translated as CASSLAGELDTQYF.

The chain is built from TRBV25-1 and TRBJ2-6; 10 positions match TRBD1. Trimming removed 1 base from V and 4 bases from J; junction bases left unmatched: 4. The CDR3 has 17 residues. The germline gives CDR1 MGHDK, CDR2 SYGVNS. This chain's CDR3 is CASSEWGQGTGANVLTF. DNA of the CDR3: TGTGCCAGCAGTGAATGGGGACAGGGGACCGGGGCCAACGTCCTGACTTTC.

The V gene is TRBV11-2, the J gene TRBJ2-5, with 10 bases lining up with TRBD1. Per the germline V gene, CDR1 is SGHAT and CDR2 is FQNNGV. The CDR3 covers 14 residues. Trimming at V came to 4 bases and at J to 4 bases, leaving 3 bases not matched to a gene. CDR3 nucleotides: TGTGCCAGCAGCTCGGGACAGGGGCTAGAGACCCAGTACTTC. It encodes CASSSGQGLETQYF.

V and J are TRBV27 and TRBJ2-5, with D perhaps matching TRBD2 (6 bases). From germline, CDR1 is MNHEY and CDR2 SMNVEV (reference sequence). Deletions cut 11 bases from V and 4 bases from J, with 17 bases between. The CDR3 extends over 13 amino acids. The chain's CDR3 is CASGGAEGETQYF. In DNA, the CDR3 is TGTGCCTCAGGAGGGGCCGAGGGAGAGACCCAGTACTTC.

The rearrangement joins TRBV3-1 (or the pseudogene TRBV3-2) to TRBJ2-7, with 15 bases fitting TRBD2. V was clipped by 4 bases and J by 5 bases; unmatched bases: 3. The CDR3 spans 15 residues. Germline V gene data show CDR1 as LGHDT and CDR2 as YNNKEL (reference sequence). Here the CDR3 reads CASSPGLAGGHEQYF. The CDR3 nucleotides are TGTGCCAGCAGCCCGGGACTAGCGGGGGGTCACGAGCAGTACTTC.